This TCR beta chain was profiled in a study of blood T cell repertoires in COVID-19 (dated by TCRdb to the early 2020s). Background on the whole study: Samples from collaborators originated in the United States, Italy and Spain and spanned both the acute and convalescent phases of COVID-19. The prospective study material was composed of cDNA or gDNA derived from T cells, B-cell-depleted T cells, or PBMCs. Subjects who had been exposed to COVID-19, were actively infected with it, or had recovered from it provided the deeply sampled blood TCRbeta repertoires that made up the dataset. The repertoires were released in a freely available public database intended as a resource for research on the immune response to SARS-CoV-2. Samples were obtained from the ongoing ImmuneRACE study (first 160 participants) and from 1,000 to 1,500 subjects provided by 6 global collaborators. Sample metadata almost always included a de-identified subject ID, COVID-19 status, age in years and sex. HLA class I and class II types, where available, came from metadata supplied by the sample provider rather than from assay-based typing. The paper's findings and limits, for the study overall: The quantity of clinical and demographic metadata differed by source and by participant and was supplied without curation.

TCRbeta CDR3 regions were amplified from genomic DNA using the immunoSEQ Assay, a bias-controlled multiplex PCR. Per the authors' processing: Within the assay, amplification of reference gene primers was used to estimate how many nucleated cells each sample contained. To quantify the absolute abundance of each unique TCRbeta CDR3 rearrangement, sequence reads were collapsed and filtered. Productive Simpson clonality was computed per sample as the square root of Simpson's diversity index over productive rearrangements. Here the immuneACCESS table is served through TCRdb, limited to in-frame sequences with V and J called. Missing clones are a known gap in these copies; in checked studies unresolved V genes cover under half, and the rest lacks a known reason. V, J and clone size were drawn from that table, and D and trimming were deduced from the DNA. In all, the sample holds under 300,000 clones, and roughly 91% of those were seen once. Clones ranked in the top ten supply 1.9% of the sample.

A note on this clone: It lacks a known antigen. Within one base of it there is no much larger clone, and no base qualities were kept.

The CDR3 sequence holds 13 residues, the cysteine and phenylalanine included. Only the CDR3 portion is preserved as DNA: 39 bases, with reading frame beginning at the first base. The germline V gene encodes CDR1 LNHDA and CDR2 SQIVND (reference sequence). Trimming costs V 8 bases and J 4 bases, and their ends lie 12 bases apart. Enrolling through a virtual design, the prospective study's participants ranged in age from roughly 18 to 90 years and lived across some 22 United States geographic areas. Cohort assignment in the prospective study relied on participant-reported clinical history from a screening survey and a study questionnaire. Recovered participants in ImmuneRACE Cohort 3 were defined as having two consecutive negative NP/OP PCR tests, clearance from a healthcare professional, or resolution of symptoms. Mobile phlebotomists in the prospective study collected whole blood, serum and a nasopharyngeal or oropharyngeal swab from every participant. Additional blood draws and questionnaires over an approximately 2-month period could optionally be provided by prospective study participants. Before DNA extraction, blood samples from the prospective study were shipped at room temperature or frozen.

The chain couples TRBV19 to TRBJ1-3, with the D gene uncertain. The sample comprised PBMCs or T cells enriched from blood (not recorded which). The clonotype was recovered from a woman aged 60-70 years who had recovered from COVID-19. The sequence in DNA is TGTGCCAGTGCGGCCGAGCCCGGAAACACCATATATTTT. Its coded protein is CASAAEPGNTIYF.